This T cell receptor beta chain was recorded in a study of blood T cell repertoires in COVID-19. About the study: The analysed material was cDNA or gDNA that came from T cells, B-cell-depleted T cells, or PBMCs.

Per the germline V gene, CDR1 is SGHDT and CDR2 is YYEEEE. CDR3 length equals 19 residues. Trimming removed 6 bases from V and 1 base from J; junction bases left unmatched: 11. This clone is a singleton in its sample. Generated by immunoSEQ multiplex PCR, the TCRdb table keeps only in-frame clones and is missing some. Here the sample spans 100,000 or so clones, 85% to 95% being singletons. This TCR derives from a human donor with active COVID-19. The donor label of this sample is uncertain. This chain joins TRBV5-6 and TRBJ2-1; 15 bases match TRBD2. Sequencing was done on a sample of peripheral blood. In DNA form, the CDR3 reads TGTGCCAGCATCAGAACGGGACTAGCGGGGGGTGGGTCCTACAATGAGCAGTTCTTC. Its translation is CASIRTGLAGGGSYNEQFF.